This T cell receptor (beta chain) was documented in a study of monozygotic twins with inflammatory bowel disease. Points from the study as a whole: A single strong IBD-associated signal or clonotype was not supported by the findings.

With eight separate reactions per sample, the authors made cDNA. Following a re-call of the 5' RACE reads, TCRdb has one entry per CDR3 protein and lacks DNA. The sample is made up of about 99,000 distinct CDR3 sequences, and the top ten hold 1.5% to 2% of it. The CDR3 has 13 amino acids. Investigators extracted total RNA from whole blood and did not sort T cells. Of note for this clonotype: Its antigen remains unidentified.

The sample was blood. The chain joins TRBV12-3 or TRBV12-4 to TRBJ1-2; as DNA is missing, the TRBD1 call by TCRdb cannot be tested. This TCR derives from a human donor with ulcerative colitis or Crohn's disease, or a healthy co-twin of an affected twin (not recorded which). The CDR3 spells CASSAGQEYGYTF.